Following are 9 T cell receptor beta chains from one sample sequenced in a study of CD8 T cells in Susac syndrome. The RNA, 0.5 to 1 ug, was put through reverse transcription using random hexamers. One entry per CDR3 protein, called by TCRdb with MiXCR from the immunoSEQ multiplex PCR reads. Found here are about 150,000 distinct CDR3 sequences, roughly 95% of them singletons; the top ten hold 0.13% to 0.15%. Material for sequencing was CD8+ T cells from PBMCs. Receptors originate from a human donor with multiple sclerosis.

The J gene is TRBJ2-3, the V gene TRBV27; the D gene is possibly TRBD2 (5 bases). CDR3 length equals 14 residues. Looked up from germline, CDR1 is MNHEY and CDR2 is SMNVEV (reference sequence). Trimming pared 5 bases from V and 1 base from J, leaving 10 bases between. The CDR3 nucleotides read TGTGCCAGCAGTGCATACGGGGGCACAGATACGCAGTATTTT. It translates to CASSAYGGTDTQYF.

CDR3 region: CASSAGQLGGGEAFF. The CDR3 DNA is TGTGCCAGCAGCGCGGGACAGTTGGGGGGAGGCGAAGCTTTCTTT. The rearrangement links TRBV3-1 to TRBJ1-1, with 7 nucleotides matching TRBD1. The CDR3 is made up of 15 amino acids. J lost 8 bases, V lost 5 bases, and 14 bases had no gene match. In germline, CDR1 is LGHDT, CDR2 YNNKEL (reference sequence).

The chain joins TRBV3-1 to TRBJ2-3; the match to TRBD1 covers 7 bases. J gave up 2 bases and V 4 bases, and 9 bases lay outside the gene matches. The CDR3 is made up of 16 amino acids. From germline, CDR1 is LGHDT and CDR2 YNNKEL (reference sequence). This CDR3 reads CASSRRGGVNTDTQYF. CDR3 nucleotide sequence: TGTGCCAGCAGCCGCCGAGGGGGCGTTAACACAGATACGCAGTATTTT.

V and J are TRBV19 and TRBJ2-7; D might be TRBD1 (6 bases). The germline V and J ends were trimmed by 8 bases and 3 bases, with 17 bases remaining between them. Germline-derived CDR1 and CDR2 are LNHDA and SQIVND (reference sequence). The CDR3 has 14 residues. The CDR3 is CASADRLGDYEQYF. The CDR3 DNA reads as TGTGCCAGTGCGGACAGACTTGGGGACTACGAGCAGTACTTC.

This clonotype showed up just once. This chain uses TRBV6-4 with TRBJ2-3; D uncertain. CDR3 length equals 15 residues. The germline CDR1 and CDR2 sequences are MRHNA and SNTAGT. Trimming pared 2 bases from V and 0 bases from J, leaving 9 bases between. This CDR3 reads CASSDVAGSTDTQYF. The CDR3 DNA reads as TGTGCCAGCAGTGACGTGGCAGGTAGCACAGATACGCAGTATTTT.

The CDR3 region has the DNA TGTGCCAGCAGCGGACTTCATGATACGCAGTATTTT. This encodes CASSGLHDTQYF. The genes are TRBV9 and TRBJ2-3, with D unclear. V was pared by 3 bases and J by 6 bases, with 8 bases between. There are 12 residues in the CDR3. Germline V gives CDR1 SGDLS, CDR2 YYNGEE.

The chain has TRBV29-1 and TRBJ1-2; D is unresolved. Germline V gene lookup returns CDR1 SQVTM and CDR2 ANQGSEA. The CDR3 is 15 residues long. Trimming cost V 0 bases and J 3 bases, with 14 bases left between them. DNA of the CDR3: TGCAGCGTTGAAGATCCCAGTGGCCCGGACTATGGCTACACCTTC. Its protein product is CSVEDPSGPDYGYTF.

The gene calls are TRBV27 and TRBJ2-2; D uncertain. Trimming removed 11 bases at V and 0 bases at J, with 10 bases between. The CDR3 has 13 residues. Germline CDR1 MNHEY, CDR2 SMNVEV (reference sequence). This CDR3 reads CAARRPNTGELFF. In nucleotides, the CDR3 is TGTGCCGCGAGACGGCCGAACACCGGGGAGCTGTTTTTT.

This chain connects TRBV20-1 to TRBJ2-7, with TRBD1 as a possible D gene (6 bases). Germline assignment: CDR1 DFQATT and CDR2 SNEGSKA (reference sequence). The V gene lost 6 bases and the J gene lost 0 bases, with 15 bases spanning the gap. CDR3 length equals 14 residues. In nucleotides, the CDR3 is TGCAGTGCCCGGCGGGCAGGGGACTCCTACGAGCAGTACTTC. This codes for CSARRAGDSYEQYF.